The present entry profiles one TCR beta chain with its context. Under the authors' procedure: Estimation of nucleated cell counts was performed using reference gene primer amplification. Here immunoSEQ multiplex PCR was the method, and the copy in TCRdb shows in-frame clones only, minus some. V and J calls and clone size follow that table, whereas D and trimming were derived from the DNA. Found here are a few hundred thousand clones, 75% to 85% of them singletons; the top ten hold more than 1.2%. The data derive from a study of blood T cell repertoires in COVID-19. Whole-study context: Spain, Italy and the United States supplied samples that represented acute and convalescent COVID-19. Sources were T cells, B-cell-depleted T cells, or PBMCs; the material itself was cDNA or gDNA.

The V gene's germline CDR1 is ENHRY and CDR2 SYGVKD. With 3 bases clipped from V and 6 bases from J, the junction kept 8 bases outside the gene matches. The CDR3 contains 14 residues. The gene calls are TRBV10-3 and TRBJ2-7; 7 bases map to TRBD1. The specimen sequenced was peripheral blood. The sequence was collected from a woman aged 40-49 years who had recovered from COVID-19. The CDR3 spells CAISEIRDSAEQYF. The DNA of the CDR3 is TGTGCCATCAGTGAAATCCGGGACAGCGCCGAGCAGTACTTC.